The source of this T cell receptor (beta chain) is a study of T cells after somatic rescue of genetic block (dated by TCRdb to 2020 to 2022). Regarding the research as a whole: What the study looked at was long-term robustness, specifically in a T-cell system that came about through somatic rescue of a genetic block in T-cell development.

The cysteine opens and the phenylalanine closes a CDR3 of 16 amino acids. Of all the DNA, just the CDR3 is kept, 48 bases in frame from base 1. V loses 0 bases at its end and J loses 6 bases; junction bases beyond the gene matches: 8. CDR1 SGHVS and CDR2 FNYEAQ are derived from the germline V gene. Library generation was performed with the immunoSEQ multiplex PCR assay. TCRdb took over this immuneACCESS table, retaining in-frame rearrangements with V and J assigned. Such tables are incomplete; in checked studies, under half of the missing clones stem from an unresolved V gene, and the remainder is unexplained. The sample table lists roughly 67,000 clones, just under 95% of them with a count of one. The ten top clones hold about 2.7% of the sample. To note about this clone: The clone's antigen remains unknown. The record has no base qualities; no much larger clone is one base away.

The sequenced sample consisted of peripheral blood mononuclear cells (PBMCs). The rearrangement combines TRBV7-6 with TRBJ2-3, with 8 middle bases fitting TRBD2. The receptor comes from a man aged 35-49 years. The sequenced DNA is TGTGCCAGCAGCTTAGCGCCGAGCGGGGGAGGGGATACGCAGTATTTT. It specifies CASSLAPSGGGDTQYF.